The rows below give T cell receptor beta chains drawn from one sample of a study of CD8 T cells in Susac syndrome. TCRdb re-derived calls from the immunoSEQ multiplex PCR reads in MiXCR, one entry per CDR3 protein. Of roughly 200,000 distinct CDR3 sequences listed, around 94% were seen once; the top ten hold more than 0.08%. The sequencing sample was made of CD4+ T cells from PBMCs. The receptors originated from a human donor with Susac syndrome. Both conserved end residues are trimmed from each CDR3. Size is stated for part of the rows, as once, few or many counts, or as a class when the clone is expanded.

v_gene | len | abundance | CDR3aa
TRBV20-1 | 14 | - | SARAARGRQGAEAF
TRBV12-3/TRBV12-4 | 11 | - | ASSTGGLKEQF
TRBV14 | 13 | once | ASSQPLLGESEQF
TRBV15 | 11 | - | ATSRNRVYEQY
TRBV19 | 14 | - | ASSVLFGQSNQPQH
TRBV25-1 | 11 | once | ASSALGGTEQY
TRBV3-1 | 13 | - | ASRPRVGDYNEQF
TRBV11-1 | 11 | few | ASSVQGVQPQH
TRBV2 | 10 | - | ASSEALQKAF
TRBV30 | 12 | - | AWSWDRGKEKLF
TRBV12-3/TRBV12-4 | 12 | - | ASSLTTAQTFQY
TRBV4-1 | 13 | - | ASSLQQGALNIQY
TRBV4-3 | 15 | - | ASSQDLGGETVYGYT
TRBV7-9 | 13 | - | ASSHGDKRGTEAF
TRBV19 | 13 | - | ASSMGTGIQETQY
TRBV5-1 | 12 | - | ASSFTGGHGELF
TRBV23-1 | 11 | - | ASRDRSTDTQY
TRBV19 | 12 | - | ASSLRTGLQPQH
TRBV20-1 | 13 | - | SASPWDRNTYEQY
TRBV29-1 | 11 | - | SVQGAPGTEAF
TRBV5-5 | 16 | - | ASSSQRGLAGRGDTQY
TRBV4-2 | 14 | - | ASSFGSGGPGETQY
TRBV5-4 | 12 | - | ASSLYGVKAIQY
TRBV14 | 13 | - | ASSQEIDLTGELF
TRBV19 | 14 | - | ASNLGGQTYNQPQH
TRBV12-3/TRBV12-4 | 11 | once | ASNLGGGETQY
TRBV20-1 | 10 | - | SARAPGQPQH
TRBV30 | 10 | - | AWSRGNPEAF
TRBV20-1 | 8 | - | SGGRLGYT